The 11 T cell receptor beta chains below all came from one sample that was sequenced in a study of T cell responses to AZD1222 COVID-19 vaccine. Measured with immunoSEQ multiplex PCR; TCRdb has only the in-frame clones, and not every one. The sample has about 140,000 clones; 85% to 95% are singletons. The sequenced sample was peripheral blood, obtained 28 days after the second AZD1222 dose. These receptor sequences come from an adult who received the AZD1222 COVID-19 vaccine.

The rearrangement uses TRBV7-9 and TRBJ1-4; TRBD1 is a possible D gene (6 bases). Between the trimmed V and J ends, which lost 5 bases and 0 bases, there was a span of 16 bases. In germline, CDR1 is SEHNR, CDR2 FQNEAQ (reference sequence). The CDR3 contains 17 residues. The CDR3 region has the DNA TGTGCCAGCAGCGCTACCAGGGGAACCTCAACTAATGAAAAACTGTTTTTT. This sequence encodes CASSATRGTSTNEKLFF.

The chain is built from TRBV19 and TRBJ2-2; the match to TRBD1 covers 7 bases. V lost 7 bases to trimming and J lost 2 bases; unmatched junction nucleotides: 4. In germline, CDR1 is LNHDA, CDR2 SQIVND (reference sequence). CDR3 length: 14 residues. Here the CDR3 reads CASKNRGNTGELFF. In nucleotides, the CDR3 is TGTGCCAGTAAAAACAGGGGAAACACCGGGGAGCTGTTTTTT.

The CDR3 loop reads CAIKGQGVSNTEAFF. CDR3 sequence (DNA): TGTGCCATCAAGGGACAGGGTGTTTCGAACACTGAAGCTTTCTTT. The V and J genes are TRBV10-3 and TRBJ1-1, with TRBD1 matching 9 bases. Germline CDR1 ENHRY, CDR2 SYGVKD. The CDR3 totals 15 residues. V lost 7 bases, J lost 1 base, and 7 bases stayed unmatched.

The chain couples TRBV19 to TRBJ1-2; D call uncertain. Trimming removed 1 base from V and 4 bases from J, with 10 bases in between. Per germline, CDR1 LNHDA and CDR2 SQIVND (reference sequence). The CDR3 contains 14 residues. The DNA for the CDR3 is TGTGCCAGTAGTATAGCAGCAGGATTCTATGGCTACACCTTC. Its translation: CASSIAAGFYGYTF. The full variable domain, its missing parts supplied by reference TRBV19 and TRBJ1-2, is DGGITQSPKYLFRKEGQNVTLSCEQNLNHDAMYWYRQDPGQGLRLIYYSQIVNDFQKGDIAEGYSVSREKKESFPLTVTSAQKNPTAFYLCASSIAAGFYGYTFGSGTRLTVV.

V usage is TRBV28 and J usage is TRBJ1-2, with D unclear. V was pared by 3 bases and J by 4 bases, with 6 bases between. Per the germline V gene, CDR1 is MDHEN and CDR2 is SYDVKM. The CDR3 loop spans 12 amino acids. For the CDR3, the DNA is TGTGCCAGCAGTTTCTACAGCTATGGCTACACCTTC. It translates to CASSFYSYGYTF.

This clone came up once. The chain is built from TRBV19 and TRBJ1-5; TRBD1 is a possible D gene (6 bases). The CDR3 is 13 amino acids. Germline V CDR1 and CDR2: LNHDA, SQIVND (reference sequence). V was shortened by 5 bases and J by 4 bases, with 9 bases between the two germline ends. In nucleotides, the CDR3 is TGTGCCAGTAGTTTACAGGGTAATCAGCCCCAGCATTTT. This codes for CASSLQGNQPQHF.

This rearrangement joins TRBV6-5 to TRBJ2-7; TRBD1 aligns across 9 bases. The J segment lost 5 bases and the V segment lost 6 bases, leaving 8 bases of the junction unmatched. Germline values: CDR1 MNHEY, CDR2 SVGAGI. The CDR3 sequence is 14 residues long. DNA for the CDR3: TGTGCCAGCAGAAGTCGGACAGGGGCGGACGAGCAGTACTTC. This sequence encodes CASRSRTGADEQYF.

V is TRBV3-1 (or the pseudogene TRBV3-2) and J is TRBJ2-1, with D unclear. Germline V CDR1 and CDR2: LGHDT, YNNKEL (reference sequence). The CDR3 consists of 15 residues. Trimming took off 4 bases at V and 8 bases at J, with 18 bases between the two ends. CDR3 in amino acids: CASSPRNSPAYEQFF. The CDR3 DNA reads as TGTGCCAGCAGCCCCAGGAATTCCCCGGCCTATGAGCAGTTCTTC.

Concerning this clone: Other nucleotide sequences from this sample produce the same CDR3. This chain joins TRBV10-3 and TRBJ1-1; D not resolved. The germline V and J ends were trimmed by 5 bases and 8 bases, with 12 bases remaining between them. CDR1 is ENHRY, CDR2 SYGVKD, per germline. The CDR3 has 12 amino acids. In nucleotides, the CDR3 is TGTGCCATCAGTCGAACGGGAAGCGAAGCTTTCTTT. Translated: CAISRTGSEAFF.

In the case of this clone: The junction differs from germline at one of its ends, possibly a read error. This chain joins TRBV6-5 and TRBJ1-1; no clear D. CDR3 length: 14 amino acids. In germline, CDR1 is MNHEY, CDR2 SVGAGI. DNA for the CDR3: TGTGCCAGCAGTGACTCGGGCAGGAACACTGAAGCTTTCTTT. This encodes CASSDSGRNTEAFF.

Comments on this clone: Other nucleotide sequences in the sample specify the same CDR3. This sequence joins TRBV18 and TRBJ2-5, with D perhaps matching TRBD2 (6 bases). Germline V CDR1 and CDR2: KGHSH, LQKENI. Trimming took 3 bases from V and 2 from J, leaving 7 bases between them. The CDR3 spans 13 residues. The DNA of the CDR3 is TGTGCCAGCTCACCGGGGGGTCAAGAGACCCAGTACTTC. Translated: CASSPGGQETQYF.